This note documents a single T cell receptor beta chain sequence. The sample comes from a study of T-cell reconstitution after alpha-beta-depleted transplantation in children. The V and J ends lost 6 bases and 2 bases respectively, with 17 bases between them. The CDR3 length is 15 residues. The TCRbeta library incorporated unique molecular identifiers. TCRdb ran MiXCR on the PCR reads and lists one entry per CDR3 protein. The table records more than 250,000 distinct CDR3 sequences, 9.5% to 10% of them present only once. The clonotype was recovered from a human donor who donated a stem cell graft to a child with SCID. The source was PBMCs from the stem cell graft donor, collected from the stem cell graft. The chain joins TRBV12-3 or TRBV12-4 to TRBJ2-7; tentative D call: TRBD1 (6 bases). The CDR3 coding sequence is TGTGCCAGCAGCCGATCTACAGGGTCCCCCTACGAGCAGTACTTC. This gives the protein CASSRSTGSPYEQYF.